The clone carrying this T cell receptor beta chain was seen ten or more times. Its antigen is unknown. This record belongs to a study of neurological immune-mediated disorders. Study-wide results and limits: Among 34 multiple sclerosis patients, 18 had repertoires that phylogenetic grouping placed in one related-CDR3 cluster, a possible signature. Clinical and MRI features did not associate with the cluster found in multiple sclerosis patients. No CDR3 amino acid sequences recurred among expanded clones across subjects, suggesting private repertoires in all groups.

Sequencing runs each yielded over 170 million TCR-beta sequences from 15-18 subjects. TCRdb re-called the 5' RACE reads through MiXCR, storing one row per CDR3 protein. Of tens of thousands of distinct CDR3 sequences listed, roughly 4.4% are singletons. This sequence originates from a woman aged 60-70 years with multiple sclerosis. The source material was PBMCs.

The CDR3: CAISDITQENTIYF. For the CDR3, the DNA is TGTGCCATCAGTGATATTACTCAGGAAAACACCATATATTTT. The chain combines TRBV10-3 with TRBJ1-3; D remains ambiguous. This CDR3 is 14 amino acids long. Trimming removed 3 bases at V and 6 bases at J, with 12 bases between. In germline, CDR1 is ENHRY, CDR2 SYGVKD.